Below are 17 T cell receptor beta chains sequenced from a single sample in a study of radiation and T cells in renal cell carcinoma. The method was immunoSEQ multiplex PCR; TCRdb's version includes in-frame clones alone and lacks a portion of them. The data hold about 26,000 clones, with approximately 81% observed a single time. As for time point: blood 2 weeks post-SBRT. Regarding treatment: 15 Gy SBRT to primary tumor, nephrectomy 4 weeks later. The sequences come from blood, collected from a patient whose treatment included radiotherapy and nephrectomy. The receptors shown here come from a man aged 55 to 70 with renal cell carcinoma.

This clone was observed once. The chain is built from TRBV15 and TRBJ2-2; possibly TRBD1 for D (5 bases). The CDR3 sequence is 13 residues long. CDR1 is LNHNV, CDR2 YYDKDF, per germline (reference sequence). Trimming took 2 bases from V and 6 from J, leaving 7 bases between them. CDR3 protein: CATSRQGSGELFF. For the CDR3, the DNA is TGTGCCACCAGCAGACAGGGTTCCGGGGAGCTGTTTTTT.

The chain couples TRBV2 to TRBJ2-5; TRBD2 aligns across 8 bases. From germline, CDR1 is SNHLY and CDR2 FYNNEI. The CDR3 covers 16 residues. With 7 bases clipped from V and 5 bases from J, the junction kept 15 bases outside the gene matches. The CDR3: CASTLGVAGGSETQYF. CDR3 in DNA: TGTGCCAGCACCCTGGGGGTTGCGGGAGGTAGTGAGACCCAGTACTTC.

This rearrangement joins TRBV4-2 to TRBJ2-2; D might be TRBD2 (6 bases). The V end was cut by 8 bases, the J end by 2 bases, with 9 bases between. This CDR3 region has 13 residues. Germline V gives CDR1 LGHNA, CDR2 YNFKEQ. For the CDR3, the DNA is TGTGCCAGCGGACTACCCAACACCGGGGAGCTGTTTTTT. Protein product: CASGLPNTGELFF.

V is TRBV18 and J is TRBJ2-3, with D maybe TRBD1 (6 bases). This CDR3 region has 15 residues. Germline CDR1 reads KGHSH; CDR2 reads LQKENI. Trimming pared 2 bases from V and 1 base from J, leaving 10 bases between. CDR3 nucleotide sequence: TGTGCCAGCTCACCAACAGGGTATGGCACAGATACGCAGTATTTT. This translates into CASSPTGYGTDTQYF.

This clone was counted once. The rearrangement uses TRBV29-1 and TRBJ1-1, with D perhaps TRBD1 (5 bases). Germline V lookup: CDR1 SQVTM, CDR2 ANQGSEA. V lost 7 bases, J lost 4 bases, and 19 bases lay in between. This CDR3 spans 14 amino acids. As DNA, the CDR3 is TGCAGCGCGGGTAGGGGAGTTCAGGCCACTGAAGCTTTCTTT. Protein sequence: CSAGRGVQATEAFF.

This sequence joins TRBV6-5 and TRBJ1-2; D is unclear. V was clipped by 6 bases and J by 8 bases, with 16 bases between them. The V gene's germline CDR1 is MNHEY and CDR2 SVGAGI. CDR3 length: 13 residues. The CDR3 sequence is CASSYTSLGGYTF. The CDR3 DNA reads as TGTGCCAGCAGCTACACCTCTTTGGGAGGCTACACCTTC.

V and J are TRBV27 and TRBJ2-7, with 9 bases fitting TRBD2. The CDR3 is made up of 16 amino acids. Per germline, CDR1 MNHEY and CDR2 SMNVEV (reference sequence). With 1 base clipped from V and 2 bases from J, the junction kept 6 bases outside the gene matches. CDR3 in amino acids: CASSLFSASGAYEQYF. CDR3 DNA: TGTGCCAGCAGTTTATTCTCGGCTAGCGGGGCCTACGAGCAGTACTTC.

This clone was seen once. In DNA, the CDR3 is TGTGCCTGGAGTATTGATACCAATCAGCCCCAGCATTTT. It encodes CAWSIDTNQPQHF. V gene TRBV30 combines with J gene TRBJ1-5; D is unresolved. The CDR3 has 13 residues. Germline loops: CDR1 GTSNPN, CDR2 SVGIG (reference sequence). V was clipped by 2 bases and J by 3 bases, with 8 bases between them.

This clone is deemed hyperexpanded. One end of the junction fails to match germline, which may point to a read error. The rearrangement links TRBV7-7 to TRBJ2-5; weak D call: TRBD1 (5 bases). CDR1 and CDR2 (germline): SSHAT, FNYEAQ (reference sequence). CDR3 length equals 13 residues. Written as DNA, the CDR3 is TGTGCTAGCAGCTTAGTGCAGGGAGAGACCCAGTACTTC. This codes for CASSLVQGETQYF.

The chain has TRBV9 and TRBJ2-2; TRBD1 matches at 9 bases. Germline CDR1 SGDLS, CDR2 YYNGEE. The junction had 3 bases not matched to a gene; V was cut back by 3 bases and J by 3 bases. The CDR3 runs to 15 residues. This CDR3 is CASSARDRDTGELFF. The DNA for the CDR3 is TGTGCCAGCAGCGCCCGGGACAGGGACACCGGGGAGCTGTTTTTT.

V gene TRBV5-4 combines with J gene TRBJ1-2; D is unresolved. The CDR3 runs 13 residues. V lost 0 bases and J 0 bases, leaving 3 bases between the germline ends. Germline V gene lookup returns CDR1 SGHNT and CDR2 YYREEE (reference sequence). The DNA for the CDR3 is TGTGCCAGCAGCTTGGTACCTAACTATGGCTACACCTTC. Amino acids: CASSLVPNYGYTF. Full variable domain (missing parts from reference TRBV5-4 and TRBJ1-2): ETGVTQSPTHLIKTRGQQVTLRCSSQSGHNTVSWYQQALGQGPQFIFQYYREEENGRGNFPPRFSGLQFPNYSSELNVNALELDDSALYLCASSLVPNYGYTFGSGTRLTVV.

This sequence joins TRBV27 and TRBJ2-6, with D maybe TRBD1 (5 bases). Trimming removed 6 bases from V and 0 bases from J, with 15 bases in between. CDR1 MNHEY and CDR2 SMNVEV come from the germline V gene (reference sequence). This CDR3 region has 17 residues. For the CDR3, the DNA is TGTGCCAGCAGGCTTTACGGCGACAGCTCTGGGGCCAACGTCCTGACTTTC. This sequence encodes CASRLYGDSSGANVLTF.

The chain carries TRBV19 and TRBJ1-1; the D is unclear. The V gene lost 3 bases and the J gene lost 1 base, with 15 bases spanning the gap. This CDR3 spans 16 amino acids. Per germline, CDR1 LNHDA and CDR2 SQIVND (reference sequence). The CDR3 DNA follows: TGTGCCAGTAGTATGGGGATCAGTAGGCCGAACACTGAAGCTTTCTTT. It yields the protein CASSMGISRPNTEAFF.

The chain joins TRBV5-4 to TRBJ2-7; TRBD1 is a possible D gene (5 bases). Germline CDR1 and CDR2: SGHNT and YYREEE (reference sequence). The CDR3 covers 14 residues. Trimming took off 2 bases at V and 2 bases at J, with 11 bases between the two ends. CDR3 residues: CASSFGQGTYEQYF. DNA of the CDR3: TGTGCCAGCAGCTTCGGGCAGGGCACCTACGAGCAGTACTTC.

The chain recombines TRBV2 with TRBJ2-7, with TRBD1 matching 8 bases. Germline CDR1 SNHLY, CDR2 FYNNEI. J lost 1 base, V lost 8 bases, and 4 bases had no gene match. The CDR3 runs 13 residues. Here the CDR3 DNA reads TGTGCCAGCCGACAGGGGATGTCCTACGAGCAGTACTTC. It translates to CASRQGMSYEQYF.

This clone turned up a few times. The J gene is TRBJ1-6, the V gene TRBV5-4; D may be TRBD1 (5 bases). The CDR3 totals 15 residues. CDR1 SGHNT and CDR2 YYREEE come from the germline V gene (reference sequence). The V and J ends lost 0 bases and 7 bases respectively, with 11 bases between them. The CDR3: CASSLAGTENSPLHF. Written as DNA, the CDR3 is TGTGCCAGCAGCTTGGCCGGGACTGAGAATTCACCCCTCCACTTT.

V and J are TRBV7-9 and TRBJ2-7; D may be TRBD1 (5 bases). The CDR3 runs 14 residues. The ends were cut back, 4 bases at V and 1 base at J, with 11 bases in the middle. The germline CDR1 and CDR2 sequences are SEHNR and FQNEAQ (reference sequence). The CDR3 protein is CASSSNTGSYEQYF. DNA for the CDR3: TGTGCCAGCAGCTCGAATACAGGTTCCTACGAGCAGTACTTC. The full variable domain, its missing parts supplied by reference TRBV7-9 and TRBJ2-7, is DTGVSQNPRHKITKRGQNVTFRCDPISEHNRLYWYRQTLGQGPEFLTYFQNEAQLEKSRLLSDRFSAERPKGSFSTLEIQRTEQGDSAMYLCASSSNTGSYEQYFGPGTRLTVT.